The 23 T cell receptor beta chains in this list originate from one sample, sequenced in a study of shared clonotypes between healthy human individuals. Method: immunoSEQ multiplex PCR; TCRdb's copy keeps in-frame clones and lacks some. The table records over a million clones, about 98.5% of them present only once. Input material: naive CD4+ T cells sorted from blood. Regarding subset: CD45RA+ positively selected. These receptors originate from a man aged 30 to 39 in good health.

This clone was found once. The chain combines TRBV19 with TRBJ2-2, with 7 nucleotides matching TRBD1. Germline V gene sequence: CDR1 LNHDA, CDR2 SQIVND (reference sequence). CDR3 length: 15 residues. Unmatched junction bases numbered 1, after V lost 3 bases and J lost 0 bases. CDR3 nucleotide sequence: TGTGCCAGTAGTATCCAGGGGGCGAACACCGGGGAGCTGTTTTTT. Translating gives CASSIQGANTGELFF.

J is TRBJ2-7 and V is TRBV21-1; TRBD2, as called in the table, went unchecked against the DNA. TRBV21-1 has pseudogene status. The CDR3 spans 19 residues. The CDR3 nucleotides are TGTGCCAGCAGCATCCTGAGGAGGCAGCTGCCCCTAGAGGACTACGAGCAGTACTTC. As protein: CASSILRRQLPLEDYEQYF.

The chain combines TRBV11-2 with TRBJ2-7; 7 bases line up with TRBD1. This CDR3 is built from 13 residues. V was pared by 6 bases and J by 3 bases, with 5 bases of the junction left unmatched. The germline CDR1 and CDR2 sequences are SGHAT and FQNNGV. The CDR3 DNA reads TGTGCCAGCAGTCGGGGACAGTTCTACGAGCAGTACTTC. This sequence encodes CASSRGQFYEQYF.

The genes are TRBV2 and TRBJ2-7, with 7 bases aligning to TRBD2. Germline V gene data show CDR1 as SNHLY and CDR2 as FYNNEI. V shed 6 bases, J shed 6 bases, and the junction held 8 bases outside the gene matches. The CDR3 has 13 residues. The CDR3 DNA reads as TGTGCCAGCAGCGCGGGAGTAACAGGCGAGCAGTACTTC. Translated, it gives CASSAGVTGEQYF.

J is TRBJ1-2 and V is TRBV18; D is unresolved. The CDR3 spans 19 residues. Germline V gene lookup returns CDR1 KGHSH and CDR2 LQKENI. Trimming took off 4 bases at V and 3 bases at J, with 27 bases between the two ends. CDR3 DNA: TGTGCCAGCTCACTTTTCGAAACCCAACCTTGGGAGGAGGACTATGGCTACACCTTC. Translating it yields CASSLFETQPWEEDYGYTF.

This chain links TRBV10-3 with TRBJ2-1, with 9 positions matching TRBD2. The CDR3 contains 14 residues. Looked up from germline, CDR1 is ENHRY and CDR2 is SYGVKD. Unmatched junction bases numbered 14, after V lost 8 bases and J lost 12 bases. CDR3 loop: CAIHDSGSLGGQFF. The DNA of the CDR3 is TGTGCCATCCACGATAGCGGGAGCCTGGGTGGGCAGTTCTTC.

Concerning this clone itself: This CDR3 is also generated by other DNA sequences in the sample. The genes are TRBV5-5 and TRBJ2-7; 7 bases map to TRBD2. CDR3 length: 12 residues. Germline V lookup: CDR1 SGHKS, CDR2 YYEKEE (reference sequence). After removal of 5 bases from V and 3 bases from J, the junction contained 2 bases not matched to a gene. CDR3 in DNA: TGTGCCAGCAGTCTAGCGGACTACGAGCAGTACTTC. This translates into CASSLADYEQYF.

CDR3 sequence reads: CVRKTGRVETQYF. The CDR3 nucleotides read TGCGTTAGAAAGACAGGGAGGGTGGAGACCCAGTACTTC. The chain links TRBV23-1 to TRBJ2-5; tentatively, D is TRBD1 or TRBD2 (7 bases each). TRBV23-1 is labeled an ORF, and its function is uncertain. This CDR3 has 13 residues.

The CDR3 loop reads CASSSGLRPSNYNEQFF. CDR3 nucleotides: TGTGCCAGCAGCTCGGGACTCCGTCCATCTAACTACAATGAGCAGTTCTTC. V gene TRBV7-8 combines with J gene TRBJ2-1, with a weak D call TRBD2 (6 bases). The CDR3 extends over 17 amino acids. Trimming shortened V by 4 bases and J by 3 bases, and 19 bases separated the two germline ends. Looked up from germline, CDR1 is SGHVS and CDR2 is FQNEAQ.

The genes are TRBV21-1 and TRBJ2-2. TRBV21-1 is deemed a pseudogene. This CDR3 comprises 17 residues. CDR3 protein: CASISSPGPPDTGELFF. In DNA, the CDR3 is TGTGCCAGCATATCTTCCCCGGGACCCCCGGACACCGGGGAGCTGTTTTTT.

V gene TRBV19 combines with J gene TRBJ1-4; D might be TRBD1 (5 bases). Germline V gene data show CDR1 as LNHDA and CDR2 as SQIVND (reference sequence). V lost 10 bases and J 7 bases, leaving 19 bases between the germline ends. The CDR3 runs to 14 residues. The CDR3 bases are TGTGCCACCTCCCTAGGGGTTATCGGTGAAAAACTGTTTTTT. Its translation: CATSLGVIGEKLFF.

This sequence joins TRBV9 and TRBJ1-5, with TRBD1 as a possible D gene (5 bases). Trimming cost V 1 base and J 4 bases, with 15 bases left between them. The CDR3 runs 16 residues. The germline V gene has CDR1 SGDLS and CDR2 YYNGEE. The CDR3 sequence is CASSVPQVGGNQPQHF. CDR3 DNA sequence: TGTGCCAGCAGCGTACCCCAAGTCGGGGGTAATCAGCCCCAGCATTTT.

The chain employs TRBV9 and TRBJ2-1; 9 bases are shared with TRBD1. Trimming removed 0 bases from V and 8 bases from J; junction bases left unmatched: 9. From germline, CDR1 is SGDLS and CDR2 YYNGEE. CDR3 length: 16 amino acids. CDR3 region: CASSVADRGFPDEQFF. The CDR3 nucleotides read TGTGCCAGCAGCGTAGCGGACAGGGGATTTCCGGATGAGCAGTTCTTC. The full variable domain, in which reference TRBV9 and TRBJ2-1 provide the parts outside the CDR3, is DSGVTQTPKHLITATGQRVTLRCSPRSGDLSVYWYQQSLDQGLQFLIQYYNGEERAKGNILERFSAQQFPDLHSELNLSSLELGDSALYFCASSVADRGFPDEQFFGPGTRLTVL.

As concerns this clone: Being one base from a much bigger clone, this may be a read error. Other DNA sequences in the same sample also yield this CDR3. The chain carries TRBV9 and TRBJ2-5; D gene uncertain. The CDR3 contains 11 residues. The germline gives CDR1 SGDLS, CDR2 YYNGEE. Trimming took off 0 bases at V and 7 bases at J, with 4 bases between the two ends. For the CDR3, the DNA is TGTGCCAGCAGCGTAGGGGGGACCCAGTACTTC. It yields the protein CASSVGGTQYF.

V is TRBV5-6 and J is TRBJ2-1, with D hard to call. The CDR3 loop spans 15 amino acids. The V end lost 2 bases, the J end lost 2 bases, and 11 bases lay between the germline ends. Germline CDR1 is SGHDT and CDR2 is YYEEEE. The CDR3 here is CASSFQTLAYNEQFF. The DNA of the CDR3 is TGTGCCAGCAGCTTCCAGACCCTAGCCTACAATGAGCAGTTCTTC.

V gene TRBV7-9 combines with J gene TRBJ2-4; D is possibly TRBD1 (5 bases). The ends were cut back, 5 bases at V and 8 bases at J, with 13 bases in the middle. The CDR3 contains 13 residues. CDR1 and CDR2 from the germline V gene are SEHNR and FQNEAQ (reference sequence). The CDR3 DNA is TGTGCCAGCAGCCCAGGGTGGTCGGACATTCAGTACTTC. Protein sequence: CASSPGWSDIQYF.

V and J are TRBV11-2 and TRBJ1-1, with 11 positions matching TRBD1. The CDR3 runs 16 residues. Germline values: CDR1 SGHAT, CDR2 FQNNGV. V was clipped by 5 bases and J by 4 bases; unmatched bases: 9. The CDR3 loop is CASSPSGGTGGTEAFF. Here the CDR3 DNA reads TGTGCCAGCAGCCCTAGTGGAGGGACAGGGGGCACTGAAGCTTTCTTT. The full variable domain, its missing parts supplied by reference TRBV11-2 and TRBJ1-1, is EAGVAQSPRYKIIEKRQSVAFWCNPISGHATLYWYQQILGQGPKLLIQFQNNGVVDDSQLPKDRFSAERLKGVDSTLKIQPAKLEDSAVYLCASSPSGGTGGTEAFFGQGTRLTVV.

This chain joins TRBV4-1 and TRBJ2-6; D remains unclear. V lost 1 base to trimming and J lost 2 bases, with 6 bases between them. Germline CDR1 MGHRA, CDR2 YSYEKL. The CDR3 is made up of 15 amino acids. In DNA form, the CDR3 reads TGCGCCAGCAGCCAAGCGGTCACTGGGGCCAACGTCCTGACTTTC. Translated: CASSQAVTGANVLTF.

This chain joins TRBV28 and TRBJ2-7; 8 bases fit TRBD2. This CDR3 spans 19 amino acids. Losses at the gene ends were 1 base for V and 6 bases for J; bases not matched to a gene: 20. Germline V CDR1 and CDR2: MDHEN, SYDVKM. CDR3 sequence: CASSLLSPRGLDIKSEQYF. As DNA, the CDR3 is TGTGCCAGCAGTTTATTATCCCCCCGGGGACTAGATATCAAGAGCGAGCAGTACTTC.

The chain carries TRBV6-5 and TRBJ2-7, with TRBD1 identical over 9 bases. V dropped 6 bases and J dropped 3; count of bases not matched to a gene: 6. Germline CDR1 is MNHEY and CDR2 is SVGAGI. The CDR3 loop spans 14 amino acids. CDR3 in amino acids: CASSRDRAIYEQYF. The CDR3 DNA reads TGTGCCAGCAGCCGGGACAGGGCCATCTACGAGCAGTACTTC.

The V and J genes are TRBV7-6 and TRBJ2-7; D is undetermined. Germline V gives CDR1 SGHVS, CDR2 FNYEAQ. V lost 2 bases to trimming and J lost 7 bases, with 15 bases between them. The CDR3 covers 14 residues. The CDR3 bases are TGTGCCAGCAGCTTAATCGGATACTTGAATGAGCAGTACTTC. Residues: CASSLIGYLNEQYF.

The chain employs TRBV6-5 and TRBJ2-2; D is unclear. This CDR3 comprises 15 residues. Germline loops: CDR1 MNHEY, CDR2 SVGAGI. V gave up 4 bases and J gave up 4 bases, with 13 bases separating them. The CDR3 DNA follows: TGTGCCAGCAGTTTTTCCCAGGTTGCCACCGGGGAGCTGTTTTTT. Its protein product is CASSFSQVATGELFF.

The chain uses TRBV30 and TRBJ2-2; no definite D call. The V end lost 2 bases, the J end lost 7 bases, and 8 bases lay between the germline ends. The CDR3 has 12 amino acids. Per germline, CDR1 GTSNPN and CDR2 SVGIG (reference sequence). In nucleotides, the CDR3 is TGTGCCTGGAGTCTCGTGGGCGGGGAGCTGTTTTTT. Encoded protein: CAWSLVGGELFF.